This TCR beta chain originates from a study of T cells in localized non-small cell lung cancer. Trimming took 2 bases from V and 4 from J, leaving 13 bases between them. The germline gives CDR1 KGHSH, CDR2 LQKENI. The CDR3 consists of 15 residues. Profiling relied on immunoSEQ multiplex PCR, and the TCRdb table lists in-frame clones only, not all of them. The table has 30,000 to 45,000 clones, 81% seen once; the top ten hold roughly 6.6%. This clone was seen a few times. This rearrangement joins TRBV18 to TRBJ2-3; D is ambiguous. The TCR comes from a male donor at least 60 years old with stage II lung adenocarcinoma. The specimen was peripheral blood mononuclear cells, collected before any cancer treatment. Here the CDR3 DNA reads TGTGCCAGCTCACCAAAAGGGTCTCGCTCAGATACGCAGTATTTT. Protein sequence: CASSPKGSRSDTQYF.